The 32 T cell receptor beta chains given below trace back to one sample, sequenced in a study of Ad26.COV2.S vaccination and SARS-CoV-2 variants. Clones were sequenced by immunoSEQ multiplex PCR, and TCRdb holds only the in-frame ones, with some missing. The sample has 300,000 to 400,000 clones; less than 90% are singletons. Treatment indicated: roughly 19 received Ad26.COV2.S at low or high dose, single or two shots; 5 received placebo; per-sample allocation not given. The study sampled participants on day 63 after the first vaccine or placebo injection. The sample here was peripheral blood, taken in a trial of Ad26.COV2.S vaccine versus placebo. These receptors were collected from a person aged 18 to 65 who received the Ad26.COV2.S COVID-19 vaccine or a placebo.

J is TRBJ1-1 and V is TRBV7-2; maybe TRBD1 (5 bases). Germline loops: CDR1 SGHTA, CDR2 FQGNSA. With 5 bases removed from V and 5 bases from J, the gap between germline ends came to 18 bases. CDR3 length equals 15 residues. The CDR3, as DNA: TGTGCCAGCAGCCCAGGGAAGGCATGGAAGACTGAAGCTTTCTTT. It codes for CASSPGKAWKTEAFF.

V usage is TRBV28 and J usage is TRBJ2-2; D ambiguous. The CDR3 contains 11 residues. V was trimmed by 7 bases and J by 2 bases, leaving 2 bases between them. Germline V gives CDR1 MDHEN, CDR2 SYDVKM. The CDR3 region has the DNA TGTGCCAGCACAAACACCGGGGAGCTGTTTTTT. The encoded protein is CASTNTGELFF.

The gene calls are TRBV4-3 and TRBJ2-7; D is possibly TRBD1 or TRBD2 (7 bases each). This CDR3 spans 17 amino acids. V lost 2 bases to trimming and J lost 4 bases, with 21 bases between them. From germline, CDR1 is LGHNA and CDR2 YSLEER. As DNA, the CDR3 is TGCGCCAGCAGCCAAAATATTGTACAGGGGAGGGCATACGAGCAGTACTTC. Its translation: CASSQNIVQGRAYEQYF.

The chain links TRBV9 to TRBJ1-1; 11 bases match TRBD1. With 4 bases clipped from V and 7 bases from J, the junction kept 6 bases outside the gene matches. CDR1 SGDLS and CDR2 YYNGEE come from the germline V gene. CDR3 length: 14 residues. CDR3 nucleotide sequence: TGTGCCAGCAGCCCCCGGACAGGGGGCGATGAAGCTTTCTTT. Its translation: CASSPRTGGDEAFF.

The rearrangement joins TRBV9 to TRBJ2-7; TRBD2 agrees at 7 bases. The CDR3 loop spans 16 amino acids. Germline V gene data show CDR1 as SGDLS and CDR2 as YYNGEE. After removal of 0 bases from V and 6 bases from J, the junction contained 12 bases not matched to a gene. As DNA, the CDR3 is TGTGCCAGCAGCGTAGGATGGGGAGGGACTTCTGTCGAGCAGTACTTC. It translates to CASSVGWGGTSVEQYF.

The chain links TRBV10-3 to TRBJ1-1; D uncertain. The CDR3 contains 11 residues. The V gene's germline CDR1 is ENHRY and CDR2 SYGVKD. Trimming shortened V by 7 bases and J by 3 bases, and 6 bases separated the two germline ends. CDR3 amino acids: CAINTDTEAFF. As DNA, the CDR3 is TGTGCCATCAATACGGACACTGAAGCTTTCTTT.

This chain joins TRBV19 and TRBJ2-3; 8 nucleotides line up with TRBD1. Germline CDR1 LNHDA, CDR2 SQIVND (reference sequence). The CDR3 covers 16 residues. V shed 6 bases and J 4 bases; nucleotides not matched to a gene: 12. The CDR3 DNA reads TGTGCCAGTAGCGGCCAACAGGGGGGCTTGTCAGATACGCAGTATTTT. It is translated as CASSGQQGGLSDTQYF.

The chain recombines TRBV6-5 with TRBJ2-2; D might be TRBD1 (6 bases). This CDR3 is 15 amino acids long. The V gene lost 0 bases and the J gene lost 4 bases, with 9 bases spanning the gap. The V gene's germline CDR1 is MNHEY and CDR2 SVGAGI. The CDR3 sequence is CASSYSYRATGELFF. The CDR3 region has the DNA TGTGCCAGCAGTTACTCGTACAGGGCCACCGGGGAGCTGTTTTTT.

The genes are TRBV19 and TRBJ1-1, with 9 bases aligning to TRBD1. The CDR3 loop spans 17 amino acids. The trim removed 4 bases at V and 6 bases at J, leaving 15 bases unmatched. The germline V gene has CDR1 LNHDA and CDR2 SQIVND (reference sequence). The CDR3 region is CASSSGGGGQGSPEAFF. In DNA, the CDR3 is TGTGCCAGTAGTAGCGGAGGAGGTGGACAGGGGAGCCCTGAAGCTTTCTTT.

This clone was seen a single time. CDR3: CASSLSSGTSYNEQFF. The CDR3, as DNA: TGTGCCAGCAGTTTATCGAGCGGGACCTCCTACAATGAGCAGTTCTTC. The chain couples TRBV27 to TRBJ2-1; 7 bases agree with TRBD2. CDR1 and CDR2 from the germline V gene are MNHEY and SMNVEV (reference sequence). This CDR3 has 16 residues. J was trimmed by 0 bases and V by 0 bases; bases with no gene match: 2.

CDR3 in amino acids: CASRRDRGLSAVPGGNTIYF. The CDR3 nucleotides are TGTGCCAGCAGACGCGACAGGGGACTCTCTGCAGTACCGGGAGGAAACACCATATATTTT. The V call is TRBV3-1 (or the pseudogene TRBV3-2), the J call TRBJ1-3; 8 bases are shared with TRBD1. J was trimmed by 4 bases and V by 6 bases; bases with no gene match: 23. The CDR3 has 20 amino acids. Per germline, CDR1 LGHDT and CDR2 YNNKEL (reference sequence).

The chain is built from TRBV27 and TRBJ2-2; 16 bases map to TRBD2. This CDR3 has 16 residues. The germline V gene encodes CDR1 MNHEY and CDR2 SMNVEV (reference sequence). Trimming cost V 7 bases and J 7 bases; bases outside gene matches: 6. The CDR3 here is CASIGTSGGVGGELFF. CDR3 DNA sequence: TGTGCCAGCATCGGGACTAGCGGGGGGGTAGGCGGGGAGCTGTTTTTT.

The V gene is TRBV7-9, the J gene TRBJ2-1; no clear D gene. The V gene lost 2 bases and the J gene lost 8 bases, with 7 bases spanning the gap. The CDR3 consists of 12 residues. Germline V lookup: CDR1 SEHNR, CDR2 FQNEAQ (reference sequence). This CDR3 is CASSLKYDEQFF. In nucleotides, the CDR3 is TGTGCCAGCAGCTTAAAGTATGATGAGCAGTTCTTC.

V gene TRBV14 combines with J gene TRBJ1-2, with 7 nucleotides matching TRBD1. V trimming: 3 bases; J trimming: 5 bases; junction bases outside the gene matches: 9. The germline CDR1 and CDR2 sequences are SGHDN and FVKESK. The CDR3 length is 15 residues. This CDR3 is CASSQADRVRYGYTF. The CDR3 region has the DNA TGTGCCAGCAGCCAGGCCGACAGGGTTCGTTATGGCTACACCTTC.

The chain employs TRBV5-5 and TRBJ1-4; D unresolved. V lost 2 bases, J lost 8 bases, and 10 bases lay in between. The germline V gene encodes CDR1 SGHKS and CDR2 YYEKEE (reference sequence). The CDR3 spans 13 residues. The CDR3 sequence is CASSLWSGEKLFF. CDR3 nucleotide sequence: TGTGCCAGCAGCTTATGGTCCGGGGAAAAACTGTTTTTT.

V gene TRBV6-5 combines with J gene TRBJ2-2; the D gene is possibly TRBD2 (5 bases). The CDR3 extends over 15 amino acids. Trimming removed 6 bases at V and 5 bases at J, with 16 bases between. Germline assignment: CDR1 MNHEY and CDR2 SVGAGI. The CDR3 spells CASSYTRVGTGELFF. The CDR3 DNA sequence: TGTGCCAGCAGCTATACTAGAGTCGGGACCGGGGAGCTGTTTTTT.

The chain carries TRBV4-3 and TRBJ2-7, with 9 bases identical to TRBD1. Germline V gene lookup returns CDR1 LGHNA and CDR2 YSLEER. The CDR3 has 15 amino acids. Trimming took 0 bases from V and 5 from J; bases not matched to a gene: 5. The CDR3 loop is CASSQDLTGGDEQYF. CDR3 sequence (DNA): TGCGCCAGCAGCCAAGATCTAACAGGGGGCGACGAGCAGTACTTC.

This clone was seen once. This sequence joins TRBV27 and TRBJ2-7, with 7 positions matching TRBD1. Germline V gives CDR1 MNHEY, CDR2 SMNVEV (reference sequence). The CDR3 covers 12 residues. Unmatched junction bases numbered 3, after V lost 4 bases and J lost 6 bases. CDR3 region: CASSSTGFEQYF. The CDR3 DNA is TGTGCCAGCAGTTCGACAGGGTTCGAGCAGTACTTC.

This clone was detected once. This chain uses TRBV24-1 with TRBJ2-5; D may be TRBD1 or TRBD2 (5 bases each). The CDR3 is 15 amino acids. CDR1 is KGHDR, CDR2 SFDVKD, per germline. Trimming removed 6 bases from V and 2 bases from J, with 15 bases in between. CDR3 nucleotides: TGTGCCACCAGTAACACGGGACCCCTTCAAGAGACCCAGTACTTC. Its translation is CATSNTGPLQETQYF.

The gene calls are TRBV7-3 and TRBJ2-5; TRBD2 matches at 7 bases. The V and J ends lost 1 base and 4 bases, in that order; junction bases with no gene match: 3. The germline V gene has CDR1 SGHTA and CDR2 FQGTGA. CDR3 size: 14 residues. CDR3 sequence reads: CASSLRWGGETQYF. CDR3 DNA sequence: TGTGCCAGCAGCTTAAGGTGGGGGGGAGAGACCCAGTACTTC.

This clone was seen only a few times. The chain links TRBV5-8 to TRBJ1-2, with TRBD1 as a possible D gene (5 bases). Trimming cost V 3 bases and J 3 bases, with 9 bases left between them. Germline V gene data show CDR1 as SGHTS and CDR2 as YDEGEE. This CDR3 has 13 residues. CDR3 DNA: TGTGCCAGCAGCTGGGGGTCCGACTATGGCTACACCTTC. The encoded protein is CASSWGSDYGYTF.

The gene calls are TRBV7-2 and TRBJ1-1; 7 nucleotides agree with TRBD1. The CDR3 is 15 residues long. The V gene end was trimmed by 3 bases and the J gene end by 0 bases; junction bases not matched to a gene: 4. Germline CDR1 and CDR2: SGHTA and FQGNSA. CDR3 sequence (DNA): TGTGCCAGCAGCTTCACAGGGGTCATGAACACTGAAGCTTTCTTT. Translating it yields CASSFTGVMNTEAFF.

The chain carries TRBV28 and TRBJ2-3; 8 bases agree with TRBD1. The CDR3 extends over 17 amino acids. V lost 3 bases to trimming and J lost 5 bases; unmatched junction nucleotides: 13. CDR1 is MDHEN, CDR2 SYDVKM, per germline. The CDR3 spells CASSFWARTGGEDTQYF. CDR3 coding DNA: TGTGCCAGCAGTTTCTGGGCCCGAACAGGGGGTGAAGATACGCAGTATTTT.

This chain joins TRBV10-3 and TRBJ1-5; TRBD1 is a possible D gene (5 bases). CDR1 is ENHRY and CDR2 is SYGVKD in the germline V gene. This CDR3 contains 13 residues. The V gene lost 5 bases and the J gene lost 1 base, with 6 bases spanning the gap. The CDR3 protein is CAISRDSNQPQHF. In DNA form, the CDR3 reads TGTGCCATCAGTCGGGACAGCAATCAGCCCCAGCATTTT.

The chain is built from TRBV7-2 and TRBJ1-5; TRBD1 might be the D (5 bases). In germline, CDR1 is SGHTA, CDR2 FQGNSA. This CDR3 is built from 16 residues. V lost 4 bases, J lost 11 bases, and 24 bases lay in between. The CDR3 DNA sequence: TGTGCCAGCAGCTCCCAACCCCAGTTGGGTCGGGGGGCCCAGCATTTT. It yields the protein CASSSQPQLGRGAQHF.

The chain joins TRBV5-6 to TRBJ2-7, with TRBD1 matching over 9 bases. The length of the CDR3 is 14 residues. V lost 7 bases, J lost 1 base, and 6 bases stayed unmatched. Per germline, CDR1 SGHDT and CDR2 YYEEEE. CDR3 sequence: CASGTGYKSYEQYF. CDR3 in DNA: TGTGCCAGCGGGACAGGGTATAAGTCCTACGAGCAGTACTTC.

This sequence joins TRBV30 and TRBJ2-1, with D hard to call. This CDR3 spans 14 amino acids. Trimming took 0 bases from V and 0 from J, leaving 6 bases between them. CDR1 and CDR2 (germline): GTSNPN, SVGIG (reference sequence). CDR3 in amino acids: CAWSVLSSYNEQFF. CDR3 DNA: TGTGCCTGGAGTGTCTTGAGCTCCTACAATGAGCAGTTCTTC.

The J gene is TRBJ2-5, the V gene TRBV6-5, with D perhaps assigned TRBD1 or TRBD2 (5 bases each). This CDR3 region has 13 residues. The germline V gene encodes CDR1 MNHEY and CDR2 SVGAGI. Trimming took off 2 bases at V and 5 bases at J, with 9 bases between the two ends. CDR3: CASSYPGTETQYF. CDR3 DNA: TGTGCCAGCAGTTACCCTGGGACGGAGACCCAGTACTTC.

The chain combines TRBV6-2 or TRBV6-3 with TRBJ1-2; possibly TRBD1 for D (6 bases). The CDR3 consists of 15 residues. Germline V gene lookup returns CDR1 MNHEY and CDR2 SVGEGT. V gave up 6 bases and J gave up 5 bases, with 19 bases separating them. CDR3 nucleotides: TGTGCCAGCAGCCGGACAGAACCCCTTGTATATGGCTACACCTTC. Protein product: CASSRTEPLVYGYTF.

The genes are TRBV4-2 and TRBJ1-1, with D perhaps TRBD1 (6 bases). The CDR3 is made up of 15 amino acids. Per germline, CDR1 LGHNA and CDR2 YNFKEQ. Deletions cut 1 base from V and 0 bases from J, with 9 bases between. The chain's CDR3 is CASSQVTGMNTEAFF. As DNA, the CDR3 is TGTGCCAGCAGCCAAGTTACAGGGATGAACACTGAAGCTTTCTTT.

This sequence joins TRBV11-1 and TRBJ2-3, with a weak D call TRBD2 (5 bases). Trimming pared 7 bases from V and 3 bases from J, leaving 17 bases between. The length of the CDR3 is 15 residues. Germline values: CDR1 SGHAT, CDR2 FQDESV (reference sequence). The CDR3 is CASIGPGFGTDTQYF. CDR3 bases: TGTGCCAGCATAGGACCGGGATTCGGGACAGATACGCAGTATTTT.

The chain carries TRBV11-2 and TRBJ2-7; 8 bases agree with TRBD2. The V and J ends lost 1 base and 0 bases, in that order; junction bases with no gene match: 8. CDR3 length: 17 amino acids. Germline assignment: CDR1 SGHAT and CDR2 FQNNGV. For the CDR3, the DNA is TGTGCCAGCAGCTTAGTTGGCAAGCGGGGGAGCTCCTACGAGCAGTACTTC. It specifies CASSLVGKRGSSYEQYF.